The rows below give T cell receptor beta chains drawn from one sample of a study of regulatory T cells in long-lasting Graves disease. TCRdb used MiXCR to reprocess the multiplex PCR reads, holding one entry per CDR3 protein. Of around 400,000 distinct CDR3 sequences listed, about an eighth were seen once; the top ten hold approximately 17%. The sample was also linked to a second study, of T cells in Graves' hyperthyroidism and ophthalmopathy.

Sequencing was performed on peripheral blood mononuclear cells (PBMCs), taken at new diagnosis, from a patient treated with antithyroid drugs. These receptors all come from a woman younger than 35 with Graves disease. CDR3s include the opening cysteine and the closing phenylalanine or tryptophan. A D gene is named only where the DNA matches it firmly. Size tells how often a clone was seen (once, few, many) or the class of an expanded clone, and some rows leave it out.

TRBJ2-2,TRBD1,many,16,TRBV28,CASSTTGGYRAGELFF,TGTGCCAGCAGTACAACAGGGGGTTATCGGGCCGGGGAGCTGTTTTTT
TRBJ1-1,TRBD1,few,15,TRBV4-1,CASSQERGPGTEAFF,TGCGCCAGCAGCCAAGAGAGGGGGCCGGGCACTGAAGCTTTCTTT
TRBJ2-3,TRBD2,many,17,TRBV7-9,CASSIKRTSGPTDTQYF,TGTGCCAGCAGCATAAAGCGGACTAGCGGGCCCACAGATACGCAGTATTTT
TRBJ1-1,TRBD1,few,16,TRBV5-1,CASSLYLTGEGTEAFF,TGCGCCAGCAGCTTGTATCTCACAGGGGAGGGTACTGAAGCTTTCTTT
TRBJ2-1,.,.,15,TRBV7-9,CASSQGGGFYNEQFF,TGTGCCAGCAGCCAAGGAGGGGGGTTCTACAATGAGCAGTTCTTC
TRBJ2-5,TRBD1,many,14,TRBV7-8,CASSLTGGQETQYF,TGTGCCAGCAGCTTGACAGGGGGCCAAGAGACCCAGTACTTC
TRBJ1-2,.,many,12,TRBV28,CASRRHNYGYTF,TGTGCCAGCAGGAGGCATAACTATGGCTACACCTTC
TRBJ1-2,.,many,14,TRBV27,CASRLLAAGYGYTF,TGTGCCAGCAGACTATTAGCCGCGGGCTATGGCTACACCTTC
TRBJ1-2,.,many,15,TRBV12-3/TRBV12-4,CATQRTLLNNYGYTF,TGTGCCACTCAGCGGACGCTGCTAAATAACTATGGCTACACCTTC
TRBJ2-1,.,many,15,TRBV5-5,CASSHRTSSYNEQFF,TGTGCCAGCAGCCATAGGACCAGCTCCTACAATGAGCAGTTCTTC
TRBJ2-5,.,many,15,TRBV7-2,CASSLAAGFTETQYF,TGTGCCAGCAGCTTAGCGGCGGGATTTACGGAGACCCAGTACTTC
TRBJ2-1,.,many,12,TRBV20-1,CSAKRTVNEQFF,TGCAGTGCTAAAAGGACAGTCAATGAGCAGTTCTTC
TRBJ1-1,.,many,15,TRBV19,CASTRGGAANTEAFF,TGTGCCAGTACCCGAGGGGGGGCAGCGAACACTGAAGCTTTCTTT
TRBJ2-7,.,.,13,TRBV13,CASSLLRLYEQYF,TGTGCCAGCAGCTTACTACGCCTCTACGAGCAGTACTTC